The subject of this entry is one T cell receptor (beta chain). The antigen is unknown. This sample was included in a study of shared clonotypes between healthy human individuals. Here immunoSEQ multiplex PCR was the method, and the copy in TCRdb shows in-frame clones only, minus some. The table records a few million clones, roughly 92% of them present only once. Study-level findings and limits: About 5% of naive CD4 clonotypes were shared across several donors. Incomplete sequencing of sorted subsets was indicated by rarefaction despite large depth. Generally, naive subsets came out with larger estimated richness than memory subsets.

Donors included only healthy HIV-negative adults lacking recent acute infections or vaccinations. The receptor was isolated from a man aged 18 to 29 in good health. Material for sequencing was naive CD4+ T cells sorted from blood. Sample subset: CD45RA+ positively selected.

DNA for the CDR3: TGTGCCAGCAGCTTAGGGACTGCGGGAACAGATACGCAGTATTTT. This translates into CASSLGTAGTDTQYF. V usage is TRBV7-2 and J usage is TRBJ2-3, with D perhaps TRBD2 (6 bases). The length of the CDR3 is 15 residues. CDR1 and CDR2 (germline): SGHTA, FQGNSA. Trimming left V 1 base short and J 3 bases short, with 11 bases between.